This entry concerns a single T cell receptor (beta chain). Its target is not known. Mismatch with germline at one junction end may stem from a read error. Every donor contributed 8 to 10 milliliters of peripheral blood by blood draw. The data derive from a study of blood T cells in healthy people across ages. Study summary: Capturing about one barcoded beta molecule per two T cells was achieved by template switching. Study-wide results and caveats: The study found TCR beta diversity correlated strongly with naive T cell percentage.

The authors ran a second PCR of roughly 7 to 11 cycles using a sample-barcoded 5' primer and a J-beta primer mix. MiXCR was run by TCRdb on the 5' RACE reads, yielding one entry per CDR3 protein. The sample has 920,000 or so distinct CDR3 sequences; 40% to 50% are singletons. Per the germline V gene, CDR1 is MDHEN and CDR2 is SYDVKM. The CDR3 consists of 12 residues. The source of this sequence is an older woman in good health. The chain joins TRBV28 to TRBJ2-7; D gene uncertain. Source material: blood. The chain's CDR3 is CASSLSRNEQYF. The CDR3 nucleotides are TGCGCCAGCAGCTTGTCGAGGAACGAGCAGTACTTC.